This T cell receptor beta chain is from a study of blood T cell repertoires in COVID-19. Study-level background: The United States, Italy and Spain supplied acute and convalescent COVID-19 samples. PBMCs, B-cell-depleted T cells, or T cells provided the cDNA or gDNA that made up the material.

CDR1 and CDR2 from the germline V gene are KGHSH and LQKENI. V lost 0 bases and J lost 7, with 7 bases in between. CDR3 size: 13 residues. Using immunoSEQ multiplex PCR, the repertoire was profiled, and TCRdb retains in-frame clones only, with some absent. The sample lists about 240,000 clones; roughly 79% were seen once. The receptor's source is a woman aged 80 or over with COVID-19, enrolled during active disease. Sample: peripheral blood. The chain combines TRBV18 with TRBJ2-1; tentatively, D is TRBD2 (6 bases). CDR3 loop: CASSPPGLNEQFF. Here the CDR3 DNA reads TGTGCCAGCTCACCACCGGGACTTAATGAGCAGTTCTTC.